The 6 T cell receptor beta chains below come from one sample, sequenced in a study of T cell responses to AZD1222 COVID-19 vaccine. Clones were sequenced by immunoSEQ multiplex PCR, and TCRdb holds only the in-frame ones, with some missing. The sample shows about 120,000 clones, 70% to 85% of them seen only once. Sequenced material: peripheral blood, taken on day 0 of AZD1222 vaccination. Receptors were obtained from an adult in good health.

The chain carries TRBV9 and TRBJ1-4, with D maybe TRBD1 (5 bases). Germline values: CDR1 SGDLS, CDR2 YYNGEE. The CDR3 runs 15 residues. V lost 0 bases, J lost 8 bases, and 14 bases lay in between. The CDR3 sequence: CASSVAVGDREKLFF. The CDR3 region has the DNA TGTGCCAGCAGCGTAGCTGTGGGGGATCGGGAAAAACTGTTTTTT.

The chain has TRBV5-6 and TRBJ1-6; the match to TRBD1 covers 7 bases. J lost 9 bases, V lost 1 base, and 10 bases had no gene match. The CDR3 has 16 residues. Per the germline V gene, CDR1 is SGHDT and CDR2 is YYEEEE. Here the CDR3 DNA reads TGTGCCAGCAGCTTGTCGCAGGGGGGGTATGGTTCACCCCTCCACTTT. Amino acid sequence: CASSLSQGGYGSPLHF. Full variable domain (rest looked up from reference TRBV5-6 and TRBJ1-6): DAGVTQSPTHLIKTRGQQVTLRCSPKSGHDTVSWYQQALGQGPQFIFQYYEEEERQRGNFPDRFSGHQFPNYSSELNVNALLLGDSALYLCASSLSQGGYGSPLHFGNGTRLTVT.

V gene TRBV6-5 combines with J gene TRBJ1-1; no clear D gene. The V and J ends lost 0 bases and 3 bases respectively, with 5 bases between them. The germline CDR1 and CDR2 sequences are MNHEY and SVGAGI. The CDR3 has 13 residues. The DNA of the CDR3 is TGTGCCAGCAGTTACTCGAGGCACACTGAAGCTTTCTTT. It codes for CASSYSRHTEAFF.

The V and J genes are TRBV24-1 and TRBJ2-7; 9 bases line up with TRBD1. The CDR3 is 15 residues long. Germline V CDR1 and CDR2: KGHDR, SFDVKD. V was pared by 7 bases and J by 5 bases, with 11 bases of the junction left unmatched. The CDR3 reads CATRFPGQGYHEQYF. The CDR3, as DNA: TGTGCCACCAGATTTCCGGGACAGGGATACCACGAGCAGTACTTC.

The chain is built from TRBV7-9 and TRBJ1-6; D gene ambiguous. V was clipped by 5 bases and J by 0 bases, with 14 bases between them. CDR1 and CDR2 from the germline V gene are SEHNR and FQNEAQ (reference sequence). The CDR3 contains 17 residues. The CDR3 here is CASSPSGSGSYNSPLHF. In DNA, the CDR3 is TGTGCCAGCAGCCCGAGCGGGTCCGGCTCCTATAATTCACCCCTCCACTTT.

V gene TRBV27 combines with J gene TRBJ2-3; the D is unclear. The V and J ends lost 6 bases and 6 bases respectively, with 10 bases between them. The CDR3 spans 12 residues. The germline V gene encodes CDR1 MNHEY and CDR2 SMNVEV (reference sequence). In DNA, the CDR3 is TGTGCCAGCAGAGGTTCGAGCGATACGCAGTATTTT. Translation gives CASRGSSDTQYF.